Sequencing of this T cell receptor (beta chain) was carried out in a study of OX40 agonist ivuxolimab in advanced cancers. Study overall: Patients received intravenous ivuxolimab every 2 weeks at 0.01 to 10 mg/kg. Overall study results and limits: The mean number of expanded clones was higher in CD8+ T cells than in CD4+. Partial responders receiving 0.1-3.0 mg/kg showed among the lowest clonal expansion.

Autoimmune disease history or systemic immunosuppression barred patients. TCRdb's table, derived via immunoSEQ multiplex PCR, lists solely in-frame clones and lacks some. Here the sample spans around 99,000 clones, around 91% being singletons. Of note for this clone: The antigen remains unidentified.

Trimming took 4 bases from V and 0 from J; bases not matched to a gene: 5. CDR1 and CDR2 from the germline V gene are LNHDA and SQIVND (reference sequence). The CDR3 length is 15 residues. Material: CD4+ or CD8+ T cells sorted from blood, obtained in a trial of the OX40 agonist ivuxolimab. This TCR derives from an adult with an advanced solid tumor such as melanoma, head and neck, liver or kidney cancer. The chain has TRBV19 and TRBJ2-7; 8 positions match TRBD2. For the CDR3, the DNA is TGTGCCAGTAGTAAACCTAGCGGGCTCTCCTACGAGCAGTACTTC. It yields the protein CASSKPSGLSYEQYF.